These 2 T cell receptor beta chains were all obtained from the same sample, sequenced in a study of T cell changes during pregnancy in multiple sclerosis. Profiled with immunoSEQ multiplex PCR; TCRdb holds only in-frame clones, not every one. The sample holds some 80,000 clones; under 95% are singletons and the top ten take 2.6%. This sample comprised peripheral blood, obtained before pregnancy. These receptors all stem from a female donor with multiple sclerosis, enrolled in a pregnancy study.

Regarding this clone: This CDR3 is also generated by other DNA sequences in the sample. J is TRBJ2-7 and V is TRBV20-1; 7 bases line up with TRBD2. The CDR3 is made up of 11 amino acids. Germline CDR1 is DFQATT and CDR2 is SNEGSKA (reference sequence). V lost 6 bases and J lost 6; bases outside the gene matches: 5. The CDR3 nucleotides are TGCAGTGCACGGGCGGGGGTCGAGCAGTACTTC. Protein sequence: CSARAGVEQYF.

This rearrangement joins TRBV18 to TRBJ2-7, with 11 bases lining up with TRBD2. Trimming removed 6 bases from V and 2 bases from J; junction bases left unmatched: 6. Germline CDR1 reads KGHSH; CDR2 reads LQKENI. The CDR3 length is 15 residues. As DNA, the CDR3 is TGTGCCAGCTCCCAAGGGACTAGCGGCACCTACGAGCAGTACTTC. Translating gives CASSQGTSGTYEQYF.